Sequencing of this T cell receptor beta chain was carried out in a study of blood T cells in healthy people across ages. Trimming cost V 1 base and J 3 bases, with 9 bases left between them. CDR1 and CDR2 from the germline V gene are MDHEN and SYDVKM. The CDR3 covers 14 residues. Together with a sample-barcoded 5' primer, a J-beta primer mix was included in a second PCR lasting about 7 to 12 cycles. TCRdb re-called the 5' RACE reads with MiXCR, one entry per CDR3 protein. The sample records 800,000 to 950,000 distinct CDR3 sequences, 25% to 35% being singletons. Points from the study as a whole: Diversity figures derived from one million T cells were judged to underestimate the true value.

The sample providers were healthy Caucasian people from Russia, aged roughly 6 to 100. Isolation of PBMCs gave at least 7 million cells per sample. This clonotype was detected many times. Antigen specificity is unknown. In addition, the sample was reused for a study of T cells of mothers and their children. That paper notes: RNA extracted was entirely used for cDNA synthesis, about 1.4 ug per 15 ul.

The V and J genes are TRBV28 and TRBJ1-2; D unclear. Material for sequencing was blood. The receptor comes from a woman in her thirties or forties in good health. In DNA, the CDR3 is TGTGCCAGCAGTTTATATCAGGCTTACTATGGCTACACCTTC. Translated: CASSLYQAYYGYTF.